This T cell receptor (beta chain) was documented in a study of blood T cell repertoires in COVID-19. Overall study: COVID-19 samples collected from the United States, Italy and Spain covered acute and convalescent phases. T cells, B-cell-depleted T cells, or PBMCs supplied cDNA or gDNA.

Losses at the gene ends were 4 bases for V and 0 bases for J; bases not matched to a gene: 4. This CDR3 is built from 17 residues. From germline, CDR1 is SGDLS and CDR2 YYNGEE. This clone was seen once. In Seattle, patients joined the study during active infection and were tracked longitudinally. Original handling: Nucleated cell number was recorded as an estimate derived from reference gene primer amplification. Repertoires were generated with immunoSEQ multiplex PCR, while TCRdb's copy carries only in-frame clones and drops some. V and J calls and clone size are given by that table; D and trimming were obtained from the DNA. Altogether 55,000 to 75,000 clones are present, 65% to 85% being singletons, with the ten largest covering about 9.1%.

The TCR was taken from a man at least 80 years old with COVID-19, enrolled during active disease. The gene calls are TRBV9 and TRBJ2-5; 15 positions agree with TRBD2. Source material: peripheral blood. The CDR3 spells CASSLGTSGGYQETQYF. The CDR3 DNA follows: TGTGCCAGCAGCCTCGGGACTAGCGGGGGGTACCAAGAGACCCAGTACTTC.